The rows below give T cell receptor beta chains drawn from one sample of a study of blood T cell repertoires in COVID-19. The repertoire was sequenced with immunoSEQ multiplex PCR; TCRdb's copy has only in-frame clones and lacks some. Here the sample spans over 300,000 clones, roughly 88% being singletons. Input material: PBMCs or T cells enriched from blood (not recorded which). These receptors all come from a young woman with acute COVID-19. Both conserved end residues are part of each CDR3. The D gene is left open where the match is weak. Part of the rows lack a size; the others show once, few, many or a class for expanded clones.

TRBJ2-3 | . | TRBV7-9 | . | TGTGCCAGCAGCCCTTCCAGGGCTAGCACAGATACGCAGTATTTT | CASSPSRASTDTQYF
TRBJ1-6 | . | TRBV5-1 | few | TGCGCCAGCAGCCCGGGATCCCCCACCGATAATTCACCCCTCCACTTT | CASSPGSPTDNSPLHF
TRBJ2-1 | . | TRBV6-5 | . | TGTGCCAGCAGCTTGGCTAGCCGCAATGAGCAGTTCTTC | CASSLASRNEQFF
TRBJ1-2 | . | TRBV10-3 | . | TGTGCCATCAGTGCCCTGAACTATGGCTACACCTTC | CAISALNYGYTF
TRBJ2-7 | TRBD1 | TRBV5-1 | . | TGCGCCAGCAGCTTGGTAGACAGGGACCCCAACGAGCAGTACTTC | CASSLVDRDPNEQYF
TRBJ1-5 | TRBD1 | TRBV3-1/TRBV3-2 | . | TGTGCCAGCAGCCACCTGGACAGGGGACACCAGCCCCAGCATTTT | CASSHLDRGHQPQHF
TRBJ1-2 | TRBD1 | TRBV7-9 | . | TGTGCCAGCAGCTTAGGAGTCGGGGACAGGGTTTTCGATTACACCTTC | CASSLGVGDRVFDYTF
TRBJ2-5 | . | TRBV5-1 | . | TGCGCCAGCAGGCCGGGGGAGTCGGAGACCCAGTACTTC | CASRPGESETQYF
TRBJ2-1 | TRBD2 | TRBV7-2 | . | TGTGCCAGCAGCTTAGGACTAGCGGGGGTCACCGAGCAGTTCTTC | CASSLGLAGVTEQFF
TRBJ2-2 | TRBD2 | TRBV9 | . | TGTGCCAGCAGCCCCGGGGGGGACGGGTTATACACCGGGGAGCTGTTTTTT | CASSPGGDGLYTGELFF
TRBJ1-2 | TRBD1 | TRBV3-1/TRBV3-2 | . | TGTGCCAGCAGCCAGGGACAGGGGGGTGATGGCTACACCTTC | CASSQGQGGDGYTF
TRBJ1-6 | . | TRBV25-1 | . | TGTGCCAGCAATATAGGGAGATCACCCCTCCACTTT | CASNIGRSPLHF
TRBJ1-4 | . | TRBV24-1 | . | TGTGCCACCCAAGAGAGCGGCTATGAAAAACTGTTTTTT | CATQESGYEKLFF
TRBJ2-7 | . | TRBV30 | . | TGTGCCTGGAGTGGGGGAGACCGAAGCTCCTACGAGCAGTACTTC | CAWSGGDRSSYEQYF
TRBJ2-2 | TRBD2 | TRBV28 | . | TGTGCCAGCGGCGGGGGGCGCGGGGAGCTGTTTTTT | CASGGGRGELFF
TRBJ1-1 | . | TRBV18 | . | TGTGCCAGCTCACCAGGTCCAGGGTTGGACACTGAAGCTTTCTTT | CASSPGPGLDTEAFF
TRBJ2-1 | . | TRBV7-9 | . | TGTGCCAGCAGCGATTGGACACTCGCCGCTTATAATGAGCAGTTCTTC | CASSDWTLAAYNEQFF
TRBJ1-1 | TRBD1 | TRBV5-1 | . | TGCGCCAGCAGCTTGGCCCCAGGGGGAGTGAACACTGAAGCTTTCTTT | CASSLAPGGVNTEAFF
TRBJ2-7 | TRBD2 | TRBV5-1 | . | TGCGCCAGCAGCTGGACTAGCGGGGAGAGGGGGGAGCAGTACTTC | CASSWTSGERGEQYF
TRBJ2-2 | . | TRBV24-1 | . | TGTGCCTCCAGAAACGCCAGGGCGGAGAACACCGGGGAGCTGTTTTTT | CASRNARAENTGELFF
TRBJ2-7 | . | TRBV19 | . | TGTGCCAGTATGGTGACAGGTGAATCTTACGAGCAGTACTTC | CASMVTGESYEQYF
TRBJ2-7 | TRBD2 | TRBV7-2 | . | TGTGCCAGCAGCTCCTACATAGCGGGGGCCCCGCCTGACGGGCAGTACTTC | CASSSYIAGAPPDGQYF
TRBJ2-7 | TRBD2 | TRBV27 | . | TGTGCCAGCAGTCCCGATTATCGGGGGGAAGAGCAGTACTTC | CASSPDYRGEEQYF
TRBJ2-7 | . | TRBV3-1/TRBV3-2 | . | TGTGCCAGCAGTACGGGACAAACCTACGAGCAGTACTTC | CASSTGQTYEQYF
TRBJ2-3 | TRBD2 | TRBV5-1 | . | TGCGCCAGCAGCTCGGAAAGCGGGGGGATCACAGATACGCAGTATTTT | CASSSESGGITDTQYF
TRBJ1-2 | . | TRBV2 | . | TGTGCCAGCAGTGAAGTGCGGTTTAGTCTCTATGGCTACACCTTC | CASSEVRFSLYGYTF
TRBJ2-7 | . | TRBV10-1 | . | TGCGCCACCGCACGGGGTGGCGAGCAGTACTTC | CATARGGEQYF
TRBJ1-2 | . | TRBV9 | . | TGTGCCAGCAGCGTAGTAGACTCCCCGGTAGGCTACACCTTC | CASSVVDSPVGYTF
TRBJ1-3 | . | TRBV9 | . | TGTGCCAGCAGCTCGGGGGTTGGGGGACCTACAGCTGGAAACACCATATATTTT | CASSSGVGGPTAGNTIYF
TRBJ1-1 | . | TRBV11-2 | . | TGTGCCAGCCTACTTCGCGGTGGAGGGGCGCGGAACACTGAAGCTTTCTTT | CASLLRGGGARNTEAFF
TRBJ1-2 | . | TRBV11-2 | . | TGTGCCAGCAGCTTAGATGAGGGGACAAGACCCTTCTATGGCTACACCTTC | CASSLDEGTRPFYGYTF
TRBJ1-6 | TRBD1 | TRBV19 | . | TGTGCCAGTAGGCCCCTTCGGACAGGGATAAAAGGCTCCTATAATTCACCCCTCCACTTT | CASRPLRTGIKGSYNSPLHF
TRBJ2-3 | . | TRBV7-3 | . | TGTGCCAGCAGCCCCCACGGGATAGCTGGGGATACGCAGTATTTT | CASSPHGIAGDTQYF
TRBJ2-5 | TRBD2 | TRBV5-1 | . | TGCGCCAGCAGTAAGAGAGGGGCGGGGGGGCCAGAGACCCAGTACTTC | CASSKRGAGGPETQYF
TRBJ2-5 | TRBD2 | TRBV29-1 | . | TGCAGCTTCGAGCGGGGTAGGGGTGAGACCCAGTACTTC | CSFERGRGETQYF
TRBJ2-7 | . | TRBV19 | . | TGTGCCAGTAGTATAGAAGAGAGCTCCTACGAGCAGTACTTC | CASSIEESSYEQYF
TRBJ2-1 | . | TRBV11-2 | once | TGTGCCAGCAGCTTTGGCGGGGAGAGCTCCTACAATGAGCAGTTCTTC | CASSFGGESSYNEQFF
TRBJ2-7 | . | TRBV13 | . | TGTGCCAGCAGCCTCCGGGTTTCCTACGAGCAGTACTTC | CASSLRVSYEQYF
TRBJ2-7 | TRBD1 | TRBV7-2 | . | TGTGCCAGCAGCTTACGGACAGGGGCCCCCTACGAGCAGTACTTC | CASSLRTGAPYEQYF
TRBJ2-1 | TRBD2 | TRBV11-3 | . | TGTGCCAGCAGCGATACACCCGAGACTAGCGGGGAGCAGTTCTTC | CASSDTPETSGEQFF
TRBJ1-6 | . | TRBV27 | . | TGTGCCAGCAGTTTATCGGGGGGGTCGGGATCACCCCTCCACTTT | CASSLSGGSGSPLHF
TRBJ1-1 | TRBD1 | TRBV5-1 | . | TGCGCCAGCAGGACCGGACAGGGCACTGAAGCTTTCTTT | CASRTGQGTEAFF
TRBJ1-6 | . | TRBV19 | . | TGTGCCAGTAGTTGGTGGGCCGCAAATTCACCCCTCCACTTT | CASSWWAANSPLHF
TRBJ2-7 | TRBD2 | TRBV7-2 | . | TGTGCCAGCAGCTTAGGGGGCGGGGAGGGATACGAGCAGTACTTC | CASSLGGGEGYEQYF
TRBJ2-7 | . | TRBV5-1 | once | TGCGCCAGCAGCCTCCCTTCTGAACCTATCTCCTACGAGCAGTACTTC | CASSLPSEPISYEQYF
TRBJ1-4 | . | TRBV3-1/TRBV3-2 | . | TGTGCCAGCAGCTTGGCTCAGGTAGACAGTCCGTCAGAAAAACTGTTTTTT | CASSLAQVDSPSEKLFF
TRBJ1-2 | . | TRBV29-1 | . | TGCAGCGTTGAACGACAGTCTTCTAACTATGGCTACACCTTC | CSVERQSSNYGYTF
TRBJ2-5 | TRBD2 | TRBV3-1/TRBV3-2 | . | TGTGCCAGCAGCCAAGTGCTCCTAGCGGGGGTTGGGGAGACCCAGTACTTC | CASSQVLLAGVGETQYF
TRBJ1-6 | TRBD1 | TRBV10-3 | . | TGTGCCATCAAGAGGGGGCCAGGTTTGGATTCACCCCTCCACTTT | CAIKRGPGLDSPLHF
TRBJ1-5 | . | TRBV24-1 | few | TGTGCCACCAGTGATCCAGGGAATCAGCCCCAGCATTTT | CATSDPGNQPQHF